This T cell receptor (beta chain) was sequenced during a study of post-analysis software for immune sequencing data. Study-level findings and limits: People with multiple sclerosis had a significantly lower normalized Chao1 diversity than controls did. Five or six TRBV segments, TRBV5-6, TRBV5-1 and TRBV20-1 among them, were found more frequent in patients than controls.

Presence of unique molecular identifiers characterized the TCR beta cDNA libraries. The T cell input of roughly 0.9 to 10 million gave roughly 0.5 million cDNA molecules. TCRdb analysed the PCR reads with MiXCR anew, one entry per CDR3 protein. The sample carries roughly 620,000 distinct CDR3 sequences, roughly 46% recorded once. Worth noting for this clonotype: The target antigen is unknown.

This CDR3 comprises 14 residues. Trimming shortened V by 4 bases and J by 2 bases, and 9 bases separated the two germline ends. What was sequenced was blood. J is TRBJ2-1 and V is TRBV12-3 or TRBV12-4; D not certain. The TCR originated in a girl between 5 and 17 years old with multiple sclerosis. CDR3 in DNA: TGTGCCAGCAGTTACTCGGCAGCCTACAATGAGCAGTTCTTC. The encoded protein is CASSYSAAYNEQFF.